The sequence of this TCR beta chain was determined in a study of control samples from healthy donors and cancer patients. Germline-derived CDR1 and CDR2 are MDHEN and SYDVKM. Germline trimming cut 6 bases from V and 0 bases from J; bases unmatched to any gene: 5. The CDR3 is 15 amino acids. Data came from immunoSEQ multiplex PCR; TCRdb stores just in-frame clones and leaves some out. The sample holds more than 95,000 clones, over 90% seen once. The genes are TRBV28 and TRBJ1-3; 7 nucleotides agree with TRBD1. The receptor was derived from a man aged 25-45 years in good health. Sequences were obtained from blood. The CDR3 loop is CASRQGGDSGNTIYF. Written as DNA, the CDR3 is TGTGCCAGCAGGCAGGGGGGTGACTCTGGAAACACCATATATTTT.